Below are 5 T cell receptor beta chains sequenced from a single sample in a study of immune characteristics of hereditary and idiopathic chronic pancreatitis. Patients having total pancreatectomy with islet autotransplantation provided the chronic pancreatitis pancreas tissue. The data were produced by immunoSEQ multiplex PCR, yet TCRdb's version contains in-frame clones alone and is incomplete. The sample includes about 9,400 clones, about 85% of them seen just once. The sample consisted of pancreas tissue with idiopathic chronic pancreatitis. All receptors derive from a human donor with chronic pancreatitis.

The CDR3: CAISNGAGGPTDTQYF. For the CDR3, the DNA is TGTGCCATCAGTAATGGGGCGGGGGGCCCCACAGATACGCAGTATTTT. This rearrangement joins TRBV10-3 to TRBJ2-3; the match to TRBD2 covers 8 bases. CDR1 ENHRY and CDR2 SYGVKD come from the germline V gene. The CDR3 runs to 16 residues. Trimming took 5 bases from V and 2 from J; bases not matched to a gene: 9.

The chain has TRBV27 and TRBJ1-2, with a tentative D call TRBD1 (5 bases). CDR3 length: 13 residues. The V end lost 0 bases, the J end lost 5 bases, and 7 bases lay between the germline ends. CDR1 and CDR2 from the germline V gene are MNHEY and SMNVEV (reference sequence). The DNA for the CDR3 is TGTGCCAGCAGTTTATCGGCAGGGTATGGCTACACCTTC. Residues: CASSLSAGYGYTF.

The V and J genes are TRBV19 and TRBJ2-6; no firm D call. Per the germline V gene, CDR1 is LNHDA and CDR2 is SQIVND (reference sequence). The CDR3 contains 15 residues. V was pared by 6 bases and J by 0 bases, with 9 bases between. The CDR3 loop reads CASRPQDSGANVLTF. The CDR3 bases are TGTGCCAGTAGGCCTCAGGACTCTGGGGCCAACGTCCTGACTTTC.

The rearrangement links TRBV2 to TRBJ2-5, with D uncertain. V was trimmed by 7 bases and J by 4 bases, leaving 13 bases between them. CDR1 and CDR2 from the germline V gene are SNHLY and FYNNEI. The CDR3 length is 13 residues. The CDR3 DNA reads as TGTGCCAGCACGACCTGGCCTGGAGAGACCCAGTACTTC. Residues: CASTTWPGETQYF.

This sequence joins TRBV18 and TRBJ2-1, with 7 bases lining up with TRBD2. Trimming took 3 bases from V and 1 from J; bases not matched to a gene: 15. The germline V gene encodes CDR1 KGHSH and CDR2 LQKENI. The CDR3 has 19 amino acids. The CDR3 reads CASSPNKIGGLVSYNEQFF. DNA of the CDR3: TGTGCCAGCTCACCCAACAAGATCGGGGGGTTGGTGTCCTACAATGAGCAGTTCTTC. The whole variable domain, filled in from reference TRBV18 and TRBJ2-1, reads NAGVMQNPRHLVRRRGQEARLRCSPMKGHSHVYWYRQLPEEGLKFMVYLQKENIIDESGMPKERFSAEFPKEGPSILRIQQVVRGDSAAYFCASSPNKIGGLVSYNEQFFGPGTRLTVL.